The sequence of this T cell receptor (beta chain) was determined in a study of PD-1 blockade in classical Hodgkin lymphoma. Study context: On a schedule of every 2 weeks, patients received nivolumab 3 mg/kg intravenously.

Findings of the study overall: Causes of the repertoire differences remain undefined, possibly disease activity or prior therapy. CD4+ TCR diversity climbed significantly by C4D1, unlike CD8+ TCR diversity.

Exposure to brentuximab vedotin varied, and each patient had relapsed following autologous stem cell transplantation. Best response was recorded as complete response, partial response or progressive disease. This CDR3 is built from 12 residues. The germline gives CDR1 SGHRS, CDR2 YFSETQ. Between the trimmed V and J ends, which lost 6 bases and 6 bases, there was a span of 9 bases. Profiled with immunoSEQ multiplex PCR; TCRdb holds only in-frame clones, not every one. The sample carries 50,000 to 65,000 clones, 70% to 90% recorded once. Turning to this clone: Its antigen is currently unknown.

Sequencing used peripheral blood mononuclear cells (PBMCs), obtained before the second cycle of nivolumab. The V gene is TRBV5-1, the J gene TRBJ2-2; D gene ambiguous. The TCR originated in a human donor with classical Hodgkin lymphoma. The CDR3 is CASKRDPGELFF. The CDR3 nucleotides read TGCGCCAGCAAGAGAGACCCCGGGGAGCTGTTTTTT.